These T cell receptor beta chains were read from a single sample in a study of shared clonotypes between healthy human individuals. Some clones are missing from TCRdb's copy, which holds only in-frame ones; the method was immunoSEQ multiplex PCR. This sample has 2 million to 2.5 million clones, with about 94% found just once. Sequencing input: naive CD4+ T cells sorted from blood. Receptors were obtained from a man younger than 35 in good health. CDR3s include the opening cysteine and the closing phenylalanine or tryptophan. A clone size is listed for some rows: how often the clone was seen (once, few, many), or a class if it is expanded.

CDR3 length | clone size | V gene | CDR3 protein
15 | . | TRBV5-5 | CASSPPGSMNTEAFF
13 | . | TRBV7-7 | CASSVERGEKLFF
13 | . | TRBV11-2 | CASSLVGAGGYTF
16 | . | TRBV2 | CASSELRQEMGTEAFF
16 | . | TRBV19 | CASRLAGVRNTGELFF
12 | . | TRBV5-4 | CASSLDTYGYTF
15 | . | TRBV6-1 | CASSEVGELSGEQFF
15 | once | TRBV28 | CASSSPTTPPYEQYF
14 | . | TRBV29-1 | CSVLLRTGNEKLFF
15 | . | TRBV30 | CAWSTRAGANEKLFF
16 | . | TRBV7-2 | CASSQDLAGASYEQYF
15 | . | TRBV27 | CASSFWASSTDTQYF
13 | . | TRBV14 | CASSQRQVLGQYF
15 | . | TRBV18 | CASSAAVTGSYEQYF
13 | . | TRBV7-2 | CASSPGIAGELFF
16 | . | TRBV11-2 | CASSLGRRGPQETQYF
13 | once | TRBV27 | CASSFKGGETQYF
15 | . | TRBV5-1 | CASSFGTSGPDTQYF
13 | . | TRBV6-6 | CASAQGIPYEQYF
12 | . | TRBV30 | CAWSVDRYEQYF
13 | . | TRBV5-6 | CASSSGQPYGYTF
15 | . | TRBV18 | CASSPTQGSSYEQYF
16 | . | TRBV27 | CASSPIADSSYNEQFF
13 | . | TRBV6-6 | CASSYRSYNEQFF
15 | . | TRBV6-6 | CASRAGLAGGMEQYF
13 | . | TRBV6-6 | CASNPRAGTEAFF
16 | . | TRBV7-4 | CASSLRTSGRAYEQYF
14 | . | TRBV11-3 | CASSPPQGNYGYTF
14 | . | TRBV11-3 | CASSLEGGNTEAFF
12 | once | TRBV6-1 | CASSEHRGEQYF
13 | . | TRBV12-5 | CASGFRENTEAFF
15 | . | TRBV28 | CASGIPLGGANVLTF
11 | . | TRBV11-2 | CASVAAREQYF
15 | . | TRBV7-2 | CASSLATAPQGGYTF
14 | . | TRBV18 | CASSPTGLGTEAFF
15 | . | TRBV11-2 | CASSLRTGGGYEQYF
14 | . | TRBV7-9 | CASSKGTENTEAFF
15 | once | TRBV6-1 | CASRGGVGENYGYTF
18 | . | TRBV5-4 | CASTPVGQGALGANVLTF
15 | . | TRBV7-2 | CASSLVLTGITEAFF
16 | . | TRBV6-6 | CASSSTTGGKNQPQHF